One and the same sample provided the 6 T cell receptor beta chains below, sequenced in a study of T-cell memory formation after mild COVID-19. One entry per CDR3 protein results from TCRdb running MiXCR on the 5' RACE reads. Here the sample spans fewer than 70,000 distinct CDR3 sequences, 8% to 10% being singletons. The sequenced sample was PBMCs or a T cell subset sorted from them (not recorded which). Every receptor here comes from a man between 18 and 35 years old who had mild COVID-19 (a few samples of this study predate the infection). Cell type and time point are not known.

This sequence joins TRBV7-9 and TRBJ2-5, with D tentatively TRBD1 or TRBD2 (5 bases each). Germline V lookup: CDR1 SEHNR, CDR2 FQNEAQ (reference sequence). The length of the CDR3 is 16 residues. Trimming left V 5 bases short and J 2 bases short, with 18 bases between. The CDR3 sequence: CASSRPKGTEQETQYF. The CDR3 DNA sequence: TGTGCCAGCAGCCGACCAAAAGGGACGGAGCAAGAGACCCAGTACTTC.

The sample holds a few counts of this clonotype. V gene TRBV7-9 combines with J gene TRBJ1-5; 9 bases map to TRBD1. The CDR3 is 14 residues long. The germline V gene has CDR1 SEHNR and CDR2 FQNEAQ (reference sequence). V was pared by 5 bases and J by 12 bases, with 11 bases of the junction left unmatched. CDR3 DNA: TGTGCCAGCAGCCATACGGGACAGGGAAAAGTCCAGCATTTT. Protein: CASSHTGQGKVQHF.

The CDR3 DNA reads as TGCGCCAGCAGGGTAGACAGGGAACCTGGAAACACCATATATTTT. This encodes CASRVDREPGNTIYF. The chain recombines TRBV4-3 with TRBJ1-3, with TRBD1 matching over 7 bases. This CDR3 is built from 15 residues. V shed 6 bases and J 2 bases; nucleotides not matched to a gene: 7. CDR1 and CDR2 (germline): LGHNA, YSLEER.

To note about this clonotype: An end of the junction differs from the germline gene, which may be a read error. The gene calls are TRBV7-3 and TRBJ2-1; D gene uncertain. CDR3 length equals 15 residues. The germline gives CDR1 SGHTA, CDR2 FQGTGA. Here the CDR3 DNA reads TGTGCCAGCAGCATAACCGCGAGCTCCTACAATGAGCAGTTCTTC. This sequence encodes CASSITASSYNEQFF.

This chain links TRBV6-5 with TRBJ2-6; D gene unclear. The germline V gene has CDR1 MNHEY and CDR2 SVGAGI. V was cut by 5 bases and J by 2 bases, with 7 bases left in between. This CDR3 has 14 amino acids. The CDR3 coding sequence is TGTGCCAGCAGTGGTAGGGCTGGGGCCAACGTCCTGACTTTC. It yields the protein CASSGRAGANVLTF.

This clonotype was recorded many times. The rearrangement joins TRBV7-9 to TRBJ1-1; D unclear. The CDR3 covers 13 residues. The germline V gene encodes CDR1 SEHNR and CDR2 FQNEAQ (reference sequence). V shed 4 bases and J shed 1 base, with 7 bases lying between them. The CDR3 sequence is CASSSLSNTEAFF. CDR3 bases: TGTGCCAGCAGCTCCCTCTCGAACACTGAAGCTTTCTTT.